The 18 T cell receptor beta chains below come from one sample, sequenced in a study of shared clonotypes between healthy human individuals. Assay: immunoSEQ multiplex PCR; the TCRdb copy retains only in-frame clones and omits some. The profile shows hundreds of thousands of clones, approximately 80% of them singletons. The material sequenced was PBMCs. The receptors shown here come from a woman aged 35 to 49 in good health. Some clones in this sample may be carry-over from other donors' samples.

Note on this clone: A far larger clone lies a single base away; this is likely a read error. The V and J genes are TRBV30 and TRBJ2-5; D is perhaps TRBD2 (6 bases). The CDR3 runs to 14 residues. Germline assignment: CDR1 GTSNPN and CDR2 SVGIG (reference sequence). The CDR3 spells CAWGVVGSGETQYF. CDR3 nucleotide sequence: TGTGCCTGGGGTGTAGTGGGTAGCGGAGAGACCCAGTACTTC.

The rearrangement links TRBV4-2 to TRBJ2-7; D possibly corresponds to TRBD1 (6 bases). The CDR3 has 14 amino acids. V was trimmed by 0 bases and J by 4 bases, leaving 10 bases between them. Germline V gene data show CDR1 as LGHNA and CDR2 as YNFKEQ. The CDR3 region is CASSQDGQRYEQYF. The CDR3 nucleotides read TGTGCCAGCAGCCAAGACGGACAGCGGTACGAGCAGTACTTC.

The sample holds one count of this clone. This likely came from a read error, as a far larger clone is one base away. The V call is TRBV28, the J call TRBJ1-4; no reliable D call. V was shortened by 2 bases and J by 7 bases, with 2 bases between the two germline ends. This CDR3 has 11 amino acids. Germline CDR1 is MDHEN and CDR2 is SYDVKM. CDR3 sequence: CASSLSEKLFF. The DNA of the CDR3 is TGTGCCAGCAGTTTAAGTGAAAAACTGTTTTTT.

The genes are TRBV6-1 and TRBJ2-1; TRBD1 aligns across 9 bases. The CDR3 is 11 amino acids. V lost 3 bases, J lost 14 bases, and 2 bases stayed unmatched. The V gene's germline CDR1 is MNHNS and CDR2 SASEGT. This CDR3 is CASSDRTGEFF. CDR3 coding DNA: TGTGCCAGCAGTGACCGGACAGGGGAGTTCTTC.

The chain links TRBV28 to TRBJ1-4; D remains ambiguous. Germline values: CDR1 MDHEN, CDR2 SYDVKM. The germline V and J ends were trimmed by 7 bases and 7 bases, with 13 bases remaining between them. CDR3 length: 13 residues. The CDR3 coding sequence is TGTGCCAGCATCCCAGGCCGTGGTGAAAAACTGTTTTTT. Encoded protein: CASIPGRGEKLFF.

CDR3 nucleotides: TGTGCCAGCAGCTCGAAGACTAGCGGAGCCTACGAGCAGTACTTC. Translating gives CASSSKTSGAYEQYF. The rearrangement uses TRBV5-4 and TRBJ2-7; 9 nucleotides agree with TRBD2. The germline CDR1 and CDR2 sequences are SGHNT and YYREEE (reference sequence). The junction had 6 bases not matched to a gene; V was cut back by 3 bases and J by 2 bases. CDR3 size: 15 residues. The full variable domain, with the rest looked up from reference TRBV5-4 and TRBJ2-7, is ETGVTQSPTHLIKTRGQQVTLRCSSQSGHNTVSWYQQALGQGPQFIFQYYREEENGRGNFPPRFSGLQFPNYSSELNVNALELDDSALYLCASSSKTSGAYEQYFGPGTRLTVT.

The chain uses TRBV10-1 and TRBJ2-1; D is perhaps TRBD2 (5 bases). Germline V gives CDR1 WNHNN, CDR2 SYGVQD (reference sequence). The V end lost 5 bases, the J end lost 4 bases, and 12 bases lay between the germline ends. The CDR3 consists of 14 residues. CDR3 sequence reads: CASSKDLAYNEQFF. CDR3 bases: TGCGCCAGCAGTAAGGACTTAGCGTACAATGAGCAGTTCTTC.

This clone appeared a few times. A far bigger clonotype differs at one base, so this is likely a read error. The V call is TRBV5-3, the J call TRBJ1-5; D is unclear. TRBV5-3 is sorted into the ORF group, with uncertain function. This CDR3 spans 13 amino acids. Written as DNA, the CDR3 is TGTGCCAGAAGCTTGGCGCAAAATCAGCCCCTGCATTTT. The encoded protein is CARSLAQNQPLHF.

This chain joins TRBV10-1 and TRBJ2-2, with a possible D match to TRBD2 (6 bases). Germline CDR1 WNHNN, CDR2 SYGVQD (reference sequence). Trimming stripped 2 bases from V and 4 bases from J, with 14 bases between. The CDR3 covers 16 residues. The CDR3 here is CASSENSGPPTGELFF. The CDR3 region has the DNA TGCGCCAGCAGTGAGAATAGCGGTCCCCCCACCGGGGAGCTGTTTTTT.

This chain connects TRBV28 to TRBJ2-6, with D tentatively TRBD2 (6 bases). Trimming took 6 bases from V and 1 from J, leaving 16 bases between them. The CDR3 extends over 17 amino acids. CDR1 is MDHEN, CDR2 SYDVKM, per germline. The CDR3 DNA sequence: TGTGCCAGCAGCTTGACTAGAAGCTCTTCTGGGGCCAACGTCCTGACTTTC. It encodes CASSLTRSSSGANVLTF.

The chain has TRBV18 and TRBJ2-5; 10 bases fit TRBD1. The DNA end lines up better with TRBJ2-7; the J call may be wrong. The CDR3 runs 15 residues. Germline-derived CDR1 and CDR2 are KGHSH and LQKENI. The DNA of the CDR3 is TGTGCCAGCTCACCCCCTGGACAGGGGGAAGGCGAGCAGTACTTC. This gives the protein CASSPPGQGEGEQYF.

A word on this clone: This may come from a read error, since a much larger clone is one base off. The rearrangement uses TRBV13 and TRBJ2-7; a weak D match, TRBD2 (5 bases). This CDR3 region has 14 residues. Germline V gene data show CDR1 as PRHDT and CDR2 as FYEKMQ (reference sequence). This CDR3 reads CAGSETSSGDEQYF. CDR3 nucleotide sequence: TGTGCCGGCAGCGAGACTTCGAGCGGCGACGAGCAGTACTTC.

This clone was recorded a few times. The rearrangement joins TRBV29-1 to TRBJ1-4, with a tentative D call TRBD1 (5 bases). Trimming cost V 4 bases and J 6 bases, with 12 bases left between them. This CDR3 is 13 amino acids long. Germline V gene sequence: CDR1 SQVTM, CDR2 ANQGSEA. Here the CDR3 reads CSVVSQGHEKLFF. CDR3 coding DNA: TGCAGCGTTGTGTCGCAGGGCCATGAAAAACTGTTTTTT.

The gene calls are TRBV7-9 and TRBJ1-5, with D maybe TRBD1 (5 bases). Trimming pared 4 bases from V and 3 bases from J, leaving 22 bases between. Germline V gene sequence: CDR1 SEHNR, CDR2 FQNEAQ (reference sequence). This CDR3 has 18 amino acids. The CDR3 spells CASSSGPGPLQSNQPQHF. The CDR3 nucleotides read TGTGCCAGCAGCTCAGGACCGGGACCGCTACAGTCCAATCAGCCCCAGCATTTT.

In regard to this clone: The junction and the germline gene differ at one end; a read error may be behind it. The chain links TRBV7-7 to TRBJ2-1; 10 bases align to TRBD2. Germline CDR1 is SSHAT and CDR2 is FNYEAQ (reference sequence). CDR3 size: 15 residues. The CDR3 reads CASSKGPSGSYEQFF. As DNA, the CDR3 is TGTGCTAGCAGCAAAGGGCCTAGCGGGAGCTATGAGCAGTTCTTC. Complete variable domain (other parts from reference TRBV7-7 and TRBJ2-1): GAGVSQSPRYKVTKRGQDVTLRCDPISSHATLYWYQQALGQGPEFLTYFNYEAQPDKSGLPSDRFSAERPEGSISTLTIQRTEQRDSAMYRCASSKGPSGSYEQFFGPGTRLTVL.

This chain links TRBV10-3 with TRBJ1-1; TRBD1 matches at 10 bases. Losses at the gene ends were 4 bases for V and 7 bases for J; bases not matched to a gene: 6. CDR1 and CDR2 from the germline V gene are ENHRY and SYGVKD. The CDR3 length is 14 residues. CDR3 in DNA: TGTGCCATCAGTGGGGGACAGGGGCGCGGTGAAGCTTTCTTT. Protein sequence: CAISGGQGRGEAFF.

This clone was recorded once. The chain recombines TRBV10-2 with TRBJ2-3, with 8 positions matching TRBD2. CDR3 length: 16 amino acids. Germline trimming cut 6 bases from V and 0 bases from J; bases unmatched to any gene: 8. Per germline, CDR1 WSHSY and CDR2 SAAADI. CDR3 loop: CASSHLSGVSTDTQYF. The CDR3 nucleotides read TGCGCCAGCAGCCACCTTAGCGGGGTTAGCACAGATACGCAGTATTTT.

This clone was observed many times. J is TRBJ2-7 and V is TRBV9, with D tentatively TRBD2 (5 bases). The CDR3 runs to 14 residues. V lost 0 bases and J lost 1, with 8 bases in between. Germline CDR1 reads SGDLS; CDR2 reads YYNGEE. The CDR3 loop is CASSVELGSYEQYF. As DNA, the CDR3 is TGTGCCAGCAGCGTAGAACTAGGTTCCTACGAGCAGTACTTC.